These 31 T cell receptor beta chains were all obtained from the same sample, sequenced in a study of vaccination and CD4 T cells after COVID-19. For these receptors, no antigen is known. Once obtained from cultured CD4+ T cells, the DNA was sequenced using the Oncomine TCR Beta short-read assay. TCRdb re-analysed the PCR reads in MiXCR, keeping a single row per CDR3 protein. This table holds around 13,000 distinct CDR3 sequences, roughly 37% found once. Treatment: roughly ten-day PBMC culture with coronavirus spike peptide pools or control peptides (ViraFEST assay). Sequencing input: CD4+ T cells from blood, cultured in vitro. The receptor source for this set is a human donor who had recovered from COVID-19.

The chain carries TRBV7-3 and TRBJ1-6; D might be TRBD1 (5 bases). Germline CDR1 is SGHTA and CDR2 is FQGTGA. The ends were cut back, 2 bases at V and 9 bases at J, with 17 bases in the middle. The CDR3 runs 16 residues. CDR3 bases: TGTGCCAGCAGCTTACAAGGGGCAGGCTACGGTTCACCCCTCCACTTT. This sequence encodes CASSLQGAGYGSPLHF.

The table lists this clonotype with a few counts. The rearrangement links TRBV6-1 to TRBJ1-2, with 9 bases that match TRBD1. This CDR3 spans 16 amino acids. With V trimmed by 2 bases and J by 6 bases, 10 bases remained unmatched. The germline V gene encodes CDR1 MNHNS and CDR2 SASEGT. Here the CDR3 reads CASSEHYQDRGNGYTF. CDR3 bases: TGTGCCAGCAGTGAACACTACCAGGACAGGGGAAATGGCTACACCTTC.

This clonotype was seen only a few times. The J gene is TRBJ2-7, the V gene TRBV20-1, with 10 bases that match TRBD2. V lost 1 base to trimming and J lost 6 bases; unmatched junction nucleotides: 18. Germline lookup yields CDR1 DFQATT and CDR2 SNEGSKA (reference sequence). The CDR3 is made up of 18 amino acids. CDR3: CSARGQGGLAGDLGEQYF. CDR3 sequence (DNA): TGCAGTGCTAGAGGACAGGGAGGGCTAGCGGGAGACCTGGGCGAGCAGTACTTC.

This clonotype showed up just a few times. DNA for the CDR3: TGCAGTGCTGAGCTCGAAGATACGCAGTATTTT. It encodes CSAELEDTQYF. The J gene is TRBJ2-3, the V gene TRBV20-1; no firm D call. This CDR3 is 11 amino acids long. V was shortened by 5 bases and J by 5 bases, with 8 bases between the two germline ends. The germline CDR1 and CDR2 sequences are DFQATT and SNEGSKA (reference sequence).

The DNA of the CDR3 is TGTGCCAGCAGCTTAGGGAGACTAGCGGGACTACAAGAGACCCAGTACTTC. Translated, it gives CASSLGRLAGLQETQYF. The chain combines TRBV7-2 with TRBJ2-5, with 11 nucleotides matching TRBD2. The CDR3 is 17 residues long. The V and J ends lost 1 base and 2 bases, in that order; junction bases with no gene match: 6. The germline gives CDR1 SGHTA, CDR2 FQGNSA.

V and J are TRBV24-1 and TRBJ2-3, with D perhaps matching TRBD2 (6 bases). V was trimmed by 4 bases and J by 0 bases, leaving 19 bases between them. This CDR3 is built from 18 residues. CDR1 and CDR2 from the germline V gene are KGHDR and SFDVKD. Here the CDR3 DNA reads TGTGCCACCAGTGAACGAACGGGACTCGGAGGGAGCACAGATACGCAGTATTTT. Translation: CATSERTGLGGSTDTQYF.

This clonotype was seen more than once but under ten times. The V and J genes are TRBV6-1 and TRBJ2-7; perhaps TRBD1 as D (5 bases). Trimming stripped 7 bases from V and 0 bases from J, with 10 bases between. The CDR3 has 13 amino acids. CDR1 is MNHNS, CDR2 SASEGT, per germline. The CDR3 region is CASILRDSYEQYF. The DNA of the CDR3 is TGTGCCAGCATTCTCAGGGACTCCTACGAGCAGTACTTC.

V is TRBV7-2 and J is TRBJ2-7, with 7 bases lining up with TRBD2. J lost 9 bases, V lost 5 bases, and 7 bases had no gene match. The CDR3 sequence is 12 residues long. Germline assignment: CDR1 SGHTA and CDR2 FQGNSA. The CDR3 nucleotides read TGTGCCAGCAGCCCCCCTAGCGGCACGCAGTACTTC. This gives the protein CASSPPSGTQYF.

About this clonotype itself: The CDR3 end shows no conserved phenylalanine or tryptophan, and so a read error is likely. This chain joins TRBV2 and TRBJ1-1, with unresolved D. CDR1 is SNHLY, CDR2 FYNNEI, per germline. The V gene lost 1 base and the J gene lost 7 bases, with 10 bases spanning the gap. The CDR3 runs 13 residues. The DNA of the CDR3 is TGTGCCAGCAGTGAAGGGGGAAGAGGTGAAGCTTTCTAT. This gives the protein CASSEGGRGEAFY.

The chain employs TRBV4-2 and TRBJ2-7, with 7 bases fitting TRBD1. There are 15 residues in the CDR3. Losses at the gene ends were 4 bases for V and 0 bases for J; bases not matched to a gene: 6. Germline CDR1 is LGHNA and CDR2 is YNFKEQ. CDR3 DNA sequence: TGTGCCAGCAGCCGCTCCCGGGACAGCTCCTACGAGCAGTACTTC. Its translation: CASSRSRDSSYEQYF.

This clonotype was counted a few times. This chain links TRBV2 with TRBJ2-5; the D gene is possibly TRBD2 (6 bases). In germline, CDR1 is SNHLY, CDR2 FYNNEI. The CDR3 has 14 amino acids. V lost 3 bases, J lost 5 bases, and 13 bases lay in between. The CDR3 DNA reads TGTGCCAGCAGTGATGGGGGACTGGGCGAGACCCAGTACTTC. Protein: CASSDGGLGETQYF.

The chain employs TRBV11-2 and TRBJ1-1; perhaps TRBD1 as D (6 bases). The CDR3 runs 14 residues. The germline gives CDR1 SGHAT, CDR2 FQNNGV. The V end was cut by 0 bases, the J end by 4 bases, with 9 bases between. The CDR3 DNA sequence: TGTGCCAGCAGCTTAGATGGGGGCGGCACTGAAGCTTTCTTT. Translating gives CASSLDGGGTEAFF.

The V gene is TRBV18, the J gene TRBJ2-1; tentatively, D is TRBD1 (5 bases). The CDR3 sequence is 16 residues long. Germline V CDR1 and CDR2: KGHSH, LQKENI. Trimming removed 6 bases at V and 4 bases at J, with 19 bases between. The CDR3 reads CASSLRARPEYNEQFF. The CDR3 nucleotides read TGTGCCAGCTCCCTCAGGGCTCGACCGGAGTACAATGAGCAGTTCTTC.

This chain joins TRBV20-1 and TRBJ1-3; the match to TRBD1 covers 7 bases. CDR3 size: 12 residues. The junction had 1 base not matched to a gene; V was cut back by 4 bases and J by 4 bases. The germline gives CDR1 DFQATT, CDR2 SNEGSKA (reference sequence). The CDR3 loop is CSATGQGNTIYF. CDR3 DNA: TGCAGTGCTACGGGACAGGGAAACACCATATATTTT.

V usage is TRBV18 and J usage is TRBJ2-2, with 7 bases lining up with TRBD1. The CDR3 is 15 amino acids. V lost 6 bases to trimming and J lost 4 bases; unmatched junction nucleotides: 8. Germline CDR1 reads KGHSH; CDR2 reads LQKENI. DNA of the CDR3: TGTGCCAGCTCCCGACAGGGCTTCGGCACCGGGGAGCTGTTTTTT. Its protein product is CASSRQGFGTGELFF.

This chain joins TRBV7-6 and TRBJ2-1; TRBD2 matches 12 bases. CDR1 and CDR2 (germline): SGHVS, FNYEAQ. CDR3 length equals 15 residues. With V trimmed by 6 bases and J by 6 bases, 6 bases remained unmatched. The CDR3 DNA reads TGTGCCAGCAGAGCACTAGCGGGAGGCCGCAATGAGCAGTTCTTC. Amino acid sequence: CASRALAGGRNEQFF.

Only a few counts were recorded for this clonotype. This chain connects TRBV15 to TRBJ2-3, with 10 bases that match TRBD2. V gave up 4 bases and J gave up 8 bases; unmatched junction bases: 9. The CDR3 sequence is 15 residues long. Germline V gives CDR1 LNHNV, CDR2 YYDKDF (reference sequence). The CDR3, as DNA: TGTGCCACCAGCACCGGGACTAGCGAAGTGTTTACGCAGTATTTT. Translated: CATSTGTSEVFTQYF.

The chain joins TRBV10-1 to TRBJ2-6; the match to TRBD2 covers 7 bases. V lost 6 bases, J lost 0 bases, and 14 bases stayed unmatched. The CDR3 has 19 residues. Germline CDR1 and CDR2: WNHNN and SYGVQD (reference sequence). The CDR3: CASRESGSSGLSGANVLTF. CDR3 sequence (DNA): TGCGCCAGCAGAGAAAGTGGTTCTAGCGGACTCTCTGGGGCCAACGTCCTGACTTTC.

This clonotype was found a few times. The chain carries TRBV29-1 and TRBJ1-1; a weak D match, TRBD1 (5 bases). Germline CDR1 and CDR2: SQVTM and ANQGSEA. The CDR3 sequence is 14 residues long. V lost 7 bases and J lost 0, with 15 bases in between. The CDR3 loop is CSGSTGTVNTEAFF. CDR3 nucleotide sequence: TGCAGCGGGTCAACCGGGACGGTGAACACTGAAGCTTTCTTT.

The rearrangement uses TRBV28 and TRBJ1-2; no clear D gene. V was trimmed by 2 bases and J by 3 bases, leaving 7 bases between them. The CDR3 extends over 13 amino acids. CDR1 MDHEN and CDR2 SYDVKM come from the germline V gene. This CDR3 is CASSLPADYGYTF. The DNA of the CDR3 is TGTGCCAGCAGTTTACCCGCGGACTATGGCTACACCTTC.

This clonotype came up a few times. The chain has TRBV2 and TRBJ2-2; 11 bases are shared with TRBD2. CDR1 SNHLY and CDR2 FYNNEI come from the germline V gene. Trimming took 7 bases from V and 0 from J; bases not matched to a gene: 4. The CDR3 contains 16 residues. The CDR3 loop reads CASTRGLAANTGELFF. The CDR3 DNA sequence: TGTGCCAGCACTCGGGGACTAGCGGCGAACACCGGGGAGCTGTTTTTT.

In its sample, this clonotype was seen a few times. The rearrangement links TRBV21-1 to TRBJ1-1; TRBD1, the table's D call, lacks a check against the DNA. TRBV21-1 is recorded as a pseudogene. The CDR3 spans 13 residues. DNA for the CDR3: TGTGCCAGCAGGGACAGGCAGAACACTGAAGCTTTCTTT. Amino acid sequence: CASRDRQNTEAFF.

This clonotype occurred a few times. This chain connects TRBV7-9 to TRBJ2-7; the match to TRBD1 covers 7 bases. Unmatched junction bases numbered 7, after V lost 4 bases and J lost 4 bases. Germline-derived CDR1 and CDR2 are SEHNR and FQNEAQ (reference sequence). The CDR3 consists of 14 residues. The CDR3 sequence is CASSSNRGRYEQYF. The CDR3 DNA reads TGTGCCAGCAGCTCAAACAGGGGAAGGTACGAGCAGTACTTC.

This clonotype was seen more than once but under ten times. V usage is TRBV7-3 and J usage is TRBJ2-3, with D unresolved. Germline loops: CDR1 SGHTA, CDR2 FQGTGA. V was cut by 6 bases and J by 0 bases, with 7 bases left in between. This CDR3 contains 13 residues. The CDR3 protein is CASSISSTDTQYF. CDR3 bases: TGTGCCAGCAGTATCAGTAGCACAGATACGCAGTATTTT.

J is TRBJ2-2 and V is TRBV6-4; 7 nucleotides agree with TRBD1. Per germline, CDR1 MRHNA and CDR2 SNTAGT. Germline trimming cut 8 bases from V and 0 bases from J; bases unmatched to any gene: 12. The CDR3 is made up of 17 amino acids. CDR3 loop: CASPTASGTANTGELFF. For the CDR3, the DNA is TGTGCCAGCCCAACCGCTTCCGGGACAGCGAACACCGGGGAGCTGTTTTTT.

V and J are TRBV7-9 and TRBJ1-5; D uncertain. The CDR3 covers 13 residues. Looked up from germline, CDR1 is SEHNR and CDR2 is FQNEAQ (reference sequence). V lost 2 bases and J lost 5, with 7 bases in between. CDR3 residues: CASSLWPDQPQHF. CDR3 sequence (DNA): TGTGCCAGCAGCTTATGGCCCGATCAGCCCCAGCATTTT.

V gene TRBV5-4 combines with J gene TRBJ2-2; no reliable D call. CDR1 is SGHNT and CDR2 is YYREEE in the germline V gene (reference sequence). The germline V and J ends were trimmed by 2 bases and 3 bases, with 5 bases remaining between them. This CDR3 spans 13 amino acids. CDR3 loop: CASSFSYTGELFF. CDR3 DNA: TGTGCCAGCAGCTTTTCATACACCGGGGAGCTGTTTTTT. Using reference TRBV5-4 and TRBJ2-2 for the parts outside the CDR3, the full variable domain is ETGVTQSPTHLIKTRGQQVTLRCSSQSGHNTVSWYQQALGQGPQFIFQYYREEENGRGNFPPRFSGLQFPNYSSELNVNALELDDSALYLCASSFSYTGELFFGEGSRLTVL.

This clonotype was recorded once. V usage is TRBV7-3 and J usage is TRBJ2-1; the match to TRBD1 covers 7 bases. V lost 1 base, J lost 9 bases, and 9 bases stayed unmatched. The CDR3 consists of 15 residues. Germline CDR1 SGHTA, CDR2 FQGTGA. This chain's CDR3 is CASSLNRQGVGEQFF. The CDR3 DNA follows: TGTGCCAGCAGCTTAAATCGTCAGGGGGTCGGTGAGCAGTTCTTC.

In its sample, this clonotype was seen a few times. The chain joins TRBV7-9 to TRBJ2-3; D is uncertain. Trimming pared 4 bases from V and 0 bases from J, leaving 11 bases between. The CDR3 sequence is 15 residues long. Germline CDR1 SEHNR, CDR2 FQNEAQ (reference sequence). CDR3 DNA sequence: TGTGCCAGCAGCTCCCAGCGAACTAGCACAGATACGCAGTATTTT. This translates into CASSSQRTSTDTQYF.

V usage is TRBV20-1 and J usage is TRBJ2-7; D is undetermined. This CDR3 is 13 amino acids long. In germline, CDR1 is DFQATT, CDR2 SNEGSKA (reference sequence). V gave up 4 bases and J gave up 0 bases, with 10 bases separating them. The CDR3 spells CSAILLSSYEQYF. The CDR3 coding sequence is TGCAGTGCTATCTTACTGAGCTCCTACGAGCAGTACTTC.

The sample holds a few counts of this clonotype. V usage is TRBV7-9 and J usage is TRBJ1-1, with D possibly being TRBD1 (6 bases). V was trimmed by 0 bases and J by 7 bases, leaving 12 bases between them. Germline V gene data show CDR1 as SEHNR and CDR2 as FQNEAQ (reference sequence). There are 14 residues in the CDR3. CDR3 region: CASSLARGPGEAFF. The CDR3 DNA sequence: TGTGCCAGCAGCTTAGCGCGGGGGCCGGGTGAAGCTTTCTTT. The full variable domain, with the rest looked up from reference TRBV7-9 and TRBJ1-1, is DTGVSQNPRHKITKRGQNVTFRCDPISEHNRLYWYRQTLGQGPEFLTYFQNEAQLEKSRLLSDRFSAERPKGSFSTLEIQRTEQGDSAMYLCASSLARGPGEAFFGQGTRLTVV.